One sample yielded the 21 T cell receptor beta chains listed below, sequenced in a study of blood T cell repertoires in COVID-19 (dated by TCRdb to 2019 to 2021). Library preparation employed the immunoSEQ multiplex PCR assay. In its TCRdb copy, this immuneACCESS table keeps in-frame sequences only and misses some clones. Where compared with another copy, unresolved V genes explain less than half of these, and the others have no known cause. The sample data list nearly 350,000 clones, and about nine tenths of these were observed just once. The top ten constitute roughly 6.6% of the sample. Sequencing was done on a sample of peripheral blood. These receptors were collected from an older woman with COVID-19, enrolled during active disease.

The chain has TRBV18 and TRBJ1-6; a weak D match, TRBD1 (5 bases). The V and J ends lost 0 bases and 10 bases respectively, with 13 bases between them. Germline lookup yields CDR1 KGHSH and CDR2 LQKENI. This CDR3 contains 15 residues. Here the CDR3 reads CASSPPGRVASPLHF. In nucleotides, the CDR3 is TGTGCCAGCTCACCACCGGGCAGGGTCGCATCACCCCTCCACTTT.

The chain employs TRBV5-4 and TRBJ1-2; no firm D call. There are 14 residues in the CDR3. Trimming left V 5 bases short and J 8 bases short, with 19 bases between. Germline V gene sequence: CDR1 SGHNT, CDR2 YYREEE (reference sequence). CDR3 bases: TGTGCCAGCAGGACGGACGGACTAATTGGAGGCTACACCTTC. As protein: CASRTDGLIGGYTF.

The chain combines TRBV7-2 with TRBJ2-1, with 12 bases that match TRBD2. This CDR3 has 15 residues. Germline lookup yields CDR1 SGHTA and CDR2 FQGNSA. Unmatched junction bases numbered 2, after V lost 5 bases and J lost 3 bases. As DNA, the CDR3 is TGTGCCAGCAGCCAACTAGCGGGGGGCTACAATGAGCAGTTCTTC. Residues: CASSQLAGGYNEQFF.

This chain connects TRBV28 to TRBJ1-1, with a weak D call TRBD1 (6 bases). The germline gives CDR1 MDHEN, CDR2 SYDVKM. The CDR3 sequence is 16 residues long. Between the trimmed V and J ends, which lost 7 bases and 1 base, there was a span of 19 bases. CDR3 sequence reads: CASTPNWGGQNTEAFF. CDR3 sequence (DNA): TGTGCCAGCACCCCTAACTGGGGGGGGCAGAACACTGAAGCTTTCTTT.

This clone was detected only a few times. The CDR3 sequence: CASTLKSRGRESRETQYF. The CDR3 DNA reads TGTGCCAGCACCTTAAAATCCAGGGGTAGGGAAAGTCGGGAGACCCAGTACTTC. This rearrangement joins TRBV5-6 to TRBJ2-5; weak D call: TRBD1 (6 bases). CDR1 SGHDT and CDR2 YYEEEE come from the germline V gene. Trimming pared 6 bases from V and 5 bases from J, leaving 29 bases between. This CDR3 is built from 18 residues.

The chain has TRBV5-1 and TRBJ2-7, with TRBD1 matching over 11 bases. The V gene's germline CDR1 is SGHRS and CDR2 YFSETQ. Trimming took 0 bases from V and 5 from J; bases not matched to a gene: 4. The CDR3 is made up of 15 amino acids. Here the CDR3 reads CASSLVGQGGNEQYF. In DNA form, the CDR3 reads TGCGCCAGCAGCTTGGTGGGACAGGGGGGCAACGAGCAGTACTTC.

The V call is TRBV30, the J call TRBJ1-2, with TRBD1 identical over 12 bases. CDR1 and CDR2 (germline): GTSNPN, SVGIG (reference sequence). The CDR3 sequence is 16 residues long. Germline trimming cut 2 bases from V and 7 bases from J; bases unmatched to any gene: 11. CDR3 region: CAWSQPGQGAVAGYTF. For the CDR3, the DNA is TGTGCCTGGAGTCAACCGGGACAGGGGGCGGTAGCTGGCTACACCTTC.

V gene TRBV1 combines with J gene TRBJ2-4; the table's D call, TRBD2, was not checked against the DNA. TRBV1 is a pseudogene locus. The CDR3 has 17 amino acids. The CDR3 reads CTSSQESLPRAKNIQYF. The CDR3 nucleotides are TGCACCAGCAGCCAAGAATCTCTCCCCCGAGCCAAAAACATTCAGTACTTC.

The V gene is TRBV27, the J gene TRBJ1-1; 7 bases map to TRBD1. J was trimmed by 4 bases and V by 6 bases; bases with no gene match: 5. CDR3 length equals 13 residues. The germline CDR1 and CDR2 sequences are MNHEY and SMNVEV (reference sequence). The CDR3 DNA reads TGTGCCAGCAGGAGACAGGGAGGCACTGAAGCTTTCTTT. It is translated as CASRRQGGTEAFF.

The V and J genes are TRBV10-3 and TRBJ1-2; 8 positions agree with TRBD1. Trimming at V came to 8 bases and at J to 4 bases, leaving 21 bases not matched to a gene. This CDR3 comprises 18 residues. The germline V gene encodes CDR1 ENHRY and CDR2 SYGVKD. The CDR3 DNA reads TGTGCCATCGCCCCCGGGACAGGCCAGGCCCCGAGGGGCTATGGCTACACCTTC. Translating it yields CAIAPGTGQAPRGYGYTF.

The gene calls are TRBV30 and TRBJ2-7; possibly TRBD2 for D (5 bases). The CDR3 is made up of 11 amino acids. Per germline, CDR1 GTSNPN and CDR2 SVGIG (reference sequence). Trimming removed 4 bases at V and 4 bases at J, with 8 bases between. The CDR3 protein is CAWTSTYEQYF. The DNA for the CDR3 is TGTGCCTGGACTAGCACGTACGAGCAGTACTTC.

The genes are TRBV27 and TRBJ1-5, with D perhaps TRBD1 (5 bases). V lost 6 bases and J lost 9, with 24 bases in between. This CDR3 is 16 amino acids long. Germline V gene sequence: CDR1 MNHEY, CDR2 SMNVEV (reference sequence). The CDR3 sequence: CASSTDPGTGGGPQHF. DNA for the CDR3: TGTGCCAGCAGCACAGATCCCGGGACCGGGGGTGGGCCCCAGCATTTT.

V gene TRBV7-2 combines with J gene TRBJ1-2; maybe TRBD1 (6 bases). Germline CDR1 SGHTA, CDR2 FQGNSA. The CDR3 covers 14 residues. V lost 4 bases and J 8 bases, leaving 17 bases between the germline ends. CDR3 loop: CASSSDRLAGGYTF. The DNA of the CDR3 is TGTGCCAGCAGCTCCGACAGGTTGGCAGGGGGCTACACCTTC.

CDR3 protein: CATYNQPQHF. The CDR3 nucleotides read TGCGCCACGTACAACCAGCCCCAGCATTTT. This chain connects TRBV10-1 to TRBJ1-5; D gene uncertain. Trimming left V 10 bases short and J 7 bases short, with 8 bases between. The CDR3 has 10 residues. CDR1 is WNHNN and CDR2 is SYGVQD in the germline V gene (reference sequence).

The chain recombines TRBV7-2 with TRBJ1-3; no firm D call. There are 16 residues in the CDR3. CDR1 SGHTA and CDR2 FQGNSA come from the germline V gene. V lost 1 base and J 0 bases, leaving 10 bases between the germline ends. CDR3 coding DNA: TGTGCCAGCAGCTTAGTACACGGGTCCTCTGGAAACACCATATATTTT. This translates into CASSLVHGSSGNTIYF. The full variable domain, with the rest looked up from reference TRBV7-2 and TRBJ1-3, is GAGVSQSPSNKVTEKGKDVELRCDPISGHTALYWYRQSLGQGLEFLIYFQGNSAPDKSGLPSDRFSAERTGGSVSTLTIQRTQQEDSAVYLCASSLVHGSSGNTIYFGEGSWLTVV.

This clone was counted at least ten times. The chain joins TRBV7-9 to TRBJ1-6, with D hard to call. The germline gives CDR1 SEHNR, CDR2 FQNEAQ (reference sequence). V was trimmed by 5 bases and J by 9 bases, leaving 26 bases between them. CDR3 length: 18 amino acids. In nucleotides, the CDR3 is TGTGCCAGCAGCGCAAGGGAGCCCTTCGGACGATTGAGTTCACCCCTCCACTTT. This gives the protein CASSAREPFGRLSSPLHF.

The chain employs TRBV6-1 and TRBJ1-2; D is undetermined. Germline V gene data show CDR1 as MNHNS and CDR2 as SASEGT. There are 13 residues in the CDR3. Trimming pared 2 bases from V and 1 base from J, leaving 5 bases between. Here the CDR3 DNA reads TGTGCCAGCAGTGAACATTTTAACTATGGCTACACCTTC. It specifies CASSEHFNYGYTF.

V and J are TRBV18 and TRBJ1-1; no reliable D call. Trimming took off 9 bases at V and 4 bases at J, with 18 bases between the two ends. CDR1 and CDR2 from the germline V gene are KGHSH and LQKENI. The CDR3 length is 14 residues. The CDR3 reads CASLPTGTGTEAFF. The CDR3 region has the DNA TGTGCCAGTCTACCGACGGGTACGGGCACTGAAGCTTTCTTT. The whole variable domain, remainder taken from reference TRBV18 and TRBJ1-1, is NAGVMQNPRHLVRRRGQEARLRCSPMKGHSHVYWYRQLPEEGLKFMVYLQKENIIDESGMPKERFSAEFPKEGPSILRIQQVVRGDSAAYFCASLPTGTGTEAFFGQGTRLTVV.

The chain uses TRBV3-1 (or the pseudogene TRBV3-2) and TRBJ1-4; D possibly corresponds to TRBD1 (6 bases). The CDR3 has 13 residues. V shed 4 bases and J shed 4 bases, with 7 bases lying between them. Germline V gene data show CDR1 as LGHDT and CDR2 as YNNKEL (reference sequence). The CDR3 reads CASSRDINEKLFF. In nucleotides, the CDR3 is TGTGCCAGCAGCCGGGACATTAATGAAAAACTGTTTTTT.

The V and J genes are TRBV5-4 and TRBJ1-2; D is undetermined. CDR1 and CDR2 (germline): SGHNT, YYREEE (reference sequence). There are 13 residues in the CDR3. The ends were cut back, 2 bases at V and 8 bases at J, with 13 bases in the middle. CDR3 protein: CASSFTGVEGYTF. Here the CDR3 DNA reads TGTGCCAGCAGCTTTACCGGGGTGGAGGGCTACACCTTC.

J is TRBJ2-3 and V is TRBV3-1 (or the pseudogene TRBV3-2); the match to TRBD2 covers 12 bases. Germline V gene data show CDR1 as LGHDT and CDR2 as YNNKEL (reference sequence). V lost 0 bases and J lost 2; bases outside the gene matches: 9. This CDR3 has 19 amino acids. Written as DNA, the CDR3 is TGTGCCAGCAGCCAAGAATTCCTAGCGGGGGGGCGTAACACAGATACGCAGTATTTT. As protein: CASSQEFLAGGRNTDTQYF.